The present entry profiles one T cell receptor beta chain with its context. Authors' analysis steps: Quantification of nucleated cells was approximated via reference gene primer amplification. Here immunoSEQ multiplex PCR was the method, and the copy in TCRdb shows in-frame clones only, minus some. Clonal size and the V and J genes are those of that table, whereas D and trimming came from the DNA. The repertoire has approximately 250,000 clones, around four fifths of them found once; the top ten carry around 4.2%. This record belongs to a study of blood T cell repertoires in COVID-19. The overall study: T cells, B-cell-depleted T cells, or PBMCs provided the cDNA or gDNA that served as material.

The ends lost 3 bases at V and 7 bases at J; junction bases unmatched: 8. Germline CDR1 reads SGHRS; CDR2 reads YFSETQ. The CDR3 runs to 15 residues. The source is a man between 60 and 75 years old with acute or convalescent COVID-19. The sequencing sample was made of peripheral blood. The chain couples TRBV5-1 to TRBJ2-1, with 9 bases lining up with TRBD1. Here the CDR3 reads CASSSLTGGGNEQFF. DNA of the CDR3: TGCGCCAGCAGCTCCTTGACAGGGGGGGGAAATGAGCAGTTCTTC.